The subject of this entry is one TCR beta chain. Ages ranged from 18 to 89 years, with residence in about 23 US areas. A COVID-19 case was met by exposed participants within 2 weeks before study entry. The data derive from a study of blood T cell repertoires in COVID-19. Study-level information: The analysed material was cDNA or gDNA that came from T cells, B-cell-depleted T cells, or PBMCs.

This CDR3 has 17 amino acids. The germline CDR1 and CDR2 sequences are SGHKS and YYEKEE (reference sequence). The ends were cut back, 4 bases at V and 4 bases at J, with 22 bases in the middle. Authors' data handling: Amplified reference gene primers provided the basis for estimating nucleated cell counts. Profiling relied on immunoSEQ multiplex PCR, and the TCRdb table lists in-frame clones only, not all of them. The DNA was the basis for D and trimming; V, J and clone size are from that table. The data hold 350,000 to 400,000 clones, with roughly 90% observed a single time. This clonotype originated in a middle-aged woman who had been exposed to COVID-19. This chain links TRBV5-5 with TRBJ2-3, with TRBD1 as a possible D gene (5 bases). Sequencing was carried out using PBMCs or T cells enriched from blood (not recorded which). In DNA form, the CDR3 reads TGTGCCAGCAGCCCTCCCGGACCCAACCCGACAGCAGATACGCAGTATTTT. Translating it yields CASSPPGPNPTADTQYF.